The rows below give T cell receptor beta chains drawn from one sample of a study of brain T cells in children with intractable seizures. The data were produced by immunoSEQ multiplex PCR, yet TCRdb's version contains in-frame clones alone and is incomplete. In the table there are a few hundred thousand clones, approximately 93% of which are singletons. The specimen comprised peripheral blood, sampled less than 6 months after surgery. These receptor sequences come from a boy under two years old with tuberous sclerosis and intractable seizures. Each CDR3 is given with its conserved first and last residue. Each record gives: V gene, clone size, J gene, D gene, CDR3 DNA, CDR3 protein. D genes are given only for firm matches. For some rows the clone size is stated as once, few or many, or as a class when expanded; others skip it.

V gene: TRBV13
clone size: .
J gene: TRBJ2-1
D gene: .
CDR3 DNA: TGTGCCAGCAGCCTCGGGACCAACTCCTACAATGAGCAGTTCTTC
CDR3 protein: CASSLGTNSYNEQFF

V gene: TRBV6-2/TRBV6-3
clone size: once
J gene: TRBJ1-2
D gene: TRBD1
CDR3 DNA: TGTGCCAGCAGTTACTCGATTGGATCGGCAGGGGGCGCAAACACCTTC
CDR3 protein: CASSYSIGSAGGANTF

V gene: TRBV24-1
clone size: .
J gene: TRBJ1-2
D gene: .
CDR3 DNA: TGTGCCACCAGTACGGCGGGGGAGGGCTACACCTTC
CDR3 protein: CATSTAGEGYTF

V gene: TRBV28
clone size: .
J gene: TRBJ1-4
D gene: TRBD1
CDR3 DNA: TGTGCCAGCAGATCTGACAGGGATAGCGAAAAACTGTTTTTT
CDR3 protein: CASRSDRDSEKLFF

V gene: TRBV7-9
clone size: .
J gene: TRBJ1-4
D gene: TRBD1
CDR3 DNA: TGTGCCAGCAGCTTAGAGGGGGCTAGTGAAAAACTGTTTTTT
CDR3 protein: CASSLEGASEKLFF

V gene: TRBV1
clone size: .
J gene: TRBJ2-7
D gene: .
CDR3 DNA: TGCACCAGCAGCCAAGATAGCGGGAGCTCCTACGAGCAGTACTTC
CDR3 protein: CTSSQDSGSSYEQYF

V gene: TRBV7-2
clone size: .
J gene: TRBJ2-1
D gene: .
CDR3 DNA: TGTGCCAGCACACGACAGGCCCTTAAAACCTACAATGAGCAGTTCTTC
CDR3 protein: CASTRQALKTYNEQFF

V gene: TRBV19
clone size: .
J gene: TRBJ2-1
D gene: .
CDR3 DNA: TGTGCCAGTAGTATAGGCGGAACTAGCTACAATGAGCAGTTCTTC
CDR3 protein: CASSIGGTSYNEQFF

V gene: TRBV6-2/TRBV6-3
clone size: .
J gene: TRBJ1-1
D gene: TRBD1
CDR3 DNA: TGTGCCAGCAGTTACTTTGCCAGGGGGCACACTGAAGCTTTCTTT
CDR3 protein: CASSYFARGHTEAFF

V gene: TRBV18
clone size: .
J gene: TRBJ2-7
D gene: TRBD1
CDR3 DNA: TGTGCCAGCTCACCGGGACAGGGGTTCTACGAGCAGTACTTC
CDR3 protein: CASSPGQGFYEQYF

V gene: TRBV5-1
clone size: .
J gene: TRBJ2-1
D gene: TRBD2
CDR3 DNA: TGCGCCAGCAGCTTTGGGGCGGGACTAGCCAACAATGAGCAGTTCTTC
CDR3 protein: CASSFGAGLANNEQFF

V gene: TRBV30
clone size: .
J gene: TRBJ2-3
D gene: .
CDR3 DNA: TGTGCCTGGAGTGTACTCGGACCCACAGATACGCAGTATTTT
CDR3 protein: CAWSVLGPTDTQYF

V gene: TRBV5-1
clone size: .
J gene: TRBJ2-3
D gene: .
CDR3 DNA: TGCGCCAGCAGCTTCGCCGTACAGGGACCTACCTCCTCAGATACGCAGTATTTT
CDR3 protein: CASSFAVQGPTSSDTQYF

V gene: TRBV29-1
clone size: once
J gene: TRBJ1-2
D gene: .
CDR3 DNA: TGCAGCGTTGATAACGGGGCTAACTATGGCTACACCTTC
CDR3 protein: CSVDNGANYGYTF

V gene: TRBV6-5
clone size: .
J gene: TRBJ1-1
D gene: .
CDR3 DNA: TGTGCCAGCAGTACTCCTAGGGGGGTCACTGAAGCTTTCTTT
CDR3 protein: CASSTPRGVTEAFF

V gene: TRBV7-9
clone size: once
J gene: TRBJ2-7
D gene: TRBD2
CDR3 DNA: TGTGCCAGCAGCTTACTAGCGGGGGTTGCCGAGCAGTACTTC
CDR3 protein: CASSLLAGVAEQYF

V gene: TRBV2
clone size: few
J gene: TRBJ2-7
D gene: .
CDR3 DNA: TGTGCCAGCAGTGAATCGACATACGAGCAGTACTTC
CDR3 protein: CASSESTYEQYF

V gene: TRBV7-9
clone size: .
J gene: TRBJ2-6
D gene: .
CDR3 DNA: TGTGCCAGCAGCTTGCGGGGCTCTGGGGCCAACGTCCTGACTTTC
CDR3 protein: CASSLRGSGANVLTF

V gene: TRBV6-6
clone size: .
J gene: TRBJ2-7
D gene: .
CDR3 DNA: TGTGCCAGCAGTTACTCGTACAGGTCCTACGAGCAGTACTTC
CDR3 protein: CASSYSYRSYEQYF

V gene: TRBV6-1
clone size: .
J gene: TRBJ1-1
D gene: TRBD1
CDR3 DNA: TGTGCCAGCAGTGAGGACAGGCCCATGAACACTGAAGCTTTCTTT
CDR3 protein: CASSEDRPMNTEAFF

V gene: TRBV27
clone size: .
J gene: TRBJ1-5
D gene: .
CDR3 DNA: TGTGCCAGCAGTCCAAAAGGGGGTTACAATCAGCCCCAGCATTTT
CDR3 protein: CASSPKGGYNQPQHF

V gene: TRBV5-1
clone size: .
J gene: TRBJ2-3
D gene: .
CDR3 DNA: TGCGCCAGCAGCTTGAGGGGTTCGCAGTATTTT
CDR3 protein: CASSLRGSQYF

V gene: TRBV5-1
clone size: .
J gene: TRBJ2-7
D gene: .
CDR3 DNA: TGCGCCAGCAGCCGACAGGGAGGTTCCTACGAGCAGTACTTC
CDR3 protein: CASSRQGGSYEQYF